The rows below give T cell receptor beta chains drawn from one sample of a study of T cell responses to AZD1222 COVID-19 vaccine. The table came from immunoSEQ multiplex PCR; TCRdb's copy has only in-frame clones and leaves some out. The data hold fewer than 200,000 clones, with 92% observed a single time. Specimen: peripheral blood, collected on day 0 of AZD1222 vaccination. The receptors were sampled from an adult in good health. CDR3s include the opening cysteine and the closing phenylalanine or tryptophan. A D gene is named only where the DNA matches it firmly. Size values are once, few and many counts, or a class for expanded clones, and some rows have none.

-	TRBV6-5	-	TRBJ2-7	15	TGTGCCAGCAGTTATAAAGCGGGCGGATCCTACGAGCAGTACTTC	CASSYKAGGSYEQYF
once	TRBV7-9	-	TRBJ1-2	13	TGTGCCAGCAGCTCAACAGGACCTCGCGGCTACACCTTC	CASSSTGPRGYTF
-	TRBV19	-	TRBJ1-1	15	TGTGCCAGTAGTATAGTTACAGCTATGAACACTGAAGCTTTCTTT	CASSIVTAMNTEAFF
-	TRBV21-1	-	TRBJ1-5	21	TGTGCCAGCAGCAAAGTCCTCCGACAGCCCAGGGTACTTGGAAGCAATCAGCCCCAGCATTTT	CASSKVLRQPRVLGSNQPQHF
-	TRBV12-3/TRBV12-4	-	TRBJ2-1	11	TGTGCCAGCACCCGGCAGTTGGAGCAGTTCTTC	CASTRQLEQFF
-	TRBV27	-	TRBJ1-1	15	TGTGCCAGCAGTTTAAGGGGAGACCTGGGGACTGAAGCTTTCTTT	CASSLRGDLGTEAFF
-	TRBV5-3	TRBD1	TRBJ1-4	14	TGTGCCAGAAGCCTCAGGGGGCGTGGGGAAAAACTGTTTTTT	CARSLRGRGEKLFF
-	TRBV24-1	TRBD2	TRBJ2-7	13	TGTGCCACCAGTGCGGGGGAGGGCTACGAGCAGTACTTC	CATSAGEGYEQYF
-	TRBV19	-	TRBJ1-1	12	TGTGCCAGTACGGATGATAACACTGAAGCTTTCTTT	CASTDDNTEAFF
once	TRBV3-1/TRBV3-2	TRBD2	TRBJ2-6	19	TGTGCCAGCAGCCACCCGAAGACTAGCGGGAGGGATGGGGCCAACGTCCTGACTTTC	CASSHPKTSGRDGANVLTF
-	TRBV7-9	-	TRBJ2-1	14	TGTGCCAGCAGCTTAGTTGCTACTCACAATGAGCAGTTCTTC	CASSLVATHNEQFF
-	TRBV10-3	TRBD1	TRBJ1-2	15	TGTGCCATCAGTGAGCCAGACAGGGTCCCGGGTGGCTACACCTTC	CAISEPDRVPGGYTF
-	TRBV18	TRBD1	TRBJ1-1	14	TGTGCCAGCTCCCCGCTCGACAGGGACACTGAAGCTTTCTTT	CASSPLDRDTEAFF
-	TRBV3-1/TRBV3-2	-	TRBJ1-2	12	TGTGCCAGCAGCGTCCGAGGGGGGAGCTACACCTTC	CASSVRGGSYTF
once	TRBV5-1	-	TRBJ2-2	15	TGCGCCAGCAGCCCCCGGACCACGAACACCGGGGAGCTGTTTTTT	CASSPRTTNTGELFF
-	TRBV28	TRBD1	TRBJ1-6	18	TGTGCCAGCACCTCCGGGACAGGGCCCAGCTCCTATAATTCACCCCTCCACTTT	CASTSGTGPSSYNSPLHF
-	TRBV15	TRBD1	TRBJ1-5	17	TGTGCCACCAGCAGAGATCTAATGGACAGGGGACGCCAGCCCCAGCATTTT	CATSRDLMDRGRQPQHF
-	TRBV27	-	TRBJ1-1	16	TGTGCCAGCAGTTCCACAGACTTAGCGGGGAACACTGAAGCTTTCTTT	CASSSTDLAGNTEAFF
-	TRBV12-5	TRBD2	TRBJ2-2	17	TGTGCTAGTGGTTTGACCGGGACTAGCGGGAACACCGGGGAGCTGTTTTTT	CASGLTGTSGNTGELFF
-	TRBV12-3/TRBV12-4	-	TRBJ1-5	13	TGTGCCAGCAGTCCGACAGGCATGAGGCCCCAGCATTTT	CASSPTGMRPQHF
-	TRBV29-1	-	TRBJ2-1	14	TGCAGCGTAGATTTGGGGGTCTCCTACAATGAGCAGTTCTTC	CSVDLGVSYNEQFF
once	TRBV4-3	-	TRBJ1-1	16	TGCGCCAGCAGCCAAGCTATGGGGGGAGTGAAAACTGAAGCTTTCTTT	CASSQAMGGVKTEAFF
-	TRBV7-2	-	TRBJ1-1	15	TGTGCCAGCAGCTTTGGAGGGTCCAACAAAATTGAAGCTTTCTTT	CASSFGGSNKIEAFF
-	TRBV2	-	TRBJ1-1	15	TGTGCCAGCAGTGAAGCGGGGGCAGGGTCCACTGAAGCTTTCTTT	CASSEAGAGSTEAFF
-	TRBV27	-	TRBJ1-2	14	TGTGCCAGCAGTTTTGGGGGGGAGCGCTATGGCTACACCTTC	CASSFGGERYGYTF
-	TRBV18	-	TRBJ1-4	15	TGTGCCAGCTCATCGGGTACTGCAACTAATGAAAAACTGTTTTTT	CASSSGTATNEKLFF
-	TRBV6-1	-	TRBJ2-1	13	TGTGCCAGCAGTGAAGGCAACTACAATGAGCAGTTCTTC	CASSEGNYNEQFF
-	TRBV6-2/TRBV6-3	-	TRBJ1-2	15	TGTGCCAGCAGTCCCTCACCCACGAAGGGCTATGGCTACACCTTC	CASSPSPTKGYGYTF
-	TRBV5-1	-	TRBJ2-5	15	TGCGCCAGCAGCCCCGGGACTCCGAATCTTGAGACCCAGTACTTC	CASSPGTPNLETQYF
-	TRBV7-9	TRBD1	TRBJ2-5	15	TGTGCCAGCAGCTCAAGTGCAGGGGGTTCGGAGACCCAGTACTTC	CASSSSAGGSETQYF
-	TRBV18	TRBD1	TRBJ1-1	16	TGTGCCAGCTCACCAATGGGGACAGGTACGAACACTGAAGCTTTCTTT	CASSPMGTGTNTEAFF
-	TRBV4-1	-	TRBJ1-5	21	TGCGCCAGCAGCCAAGGCCTCCTAGCAGGGGCTCGGACGGGAGGCAATCAGCCCCAGCATTTT	CASSQGLLAGARTGGNQPQHF
-	TRBV18	TRBD1	TRBJ2-5	15	TGTGCCAGCTCACCACCGACAGGGGGCAGGGAGACCCAGTACTTC	CASSPPTGGRETQYF
-	TRBV9	TRBD2	TRBJ2-7	16	TGTGCCAGCAGCGCCGAGCGGGAGGCCAGGGCCTACGAGCAGTACTTC	CASSAEREARAYEQYF
-	TRBV11-1	-	TRBJ2-5	16	TGTGCCAGCAGCTTAGGTCGGTCTTGGGGCCAAGAGACCCAGTACTTC	CASSLGRSWGQETQYF
-	TRBV7-2	-	TRBJ2-3	14	TGTGCCAGCAGGGAAGGCCGGGGCACAGATACGCAGTATTTT	CASREGRGTDTQYF
-	TRBV9	-	TRBJ1-5	12	TGTGCCAGCAGCGTATGGGATCAGCCCCAGCATTTT	CASSVWDQPQHF
-	TRBV14	-	TRBJ2-5	13	TGTGCCAGCAGCCAAGATACAGTCCAGCTCCAGTACTTC	CASSQDTVQLQYF
-	TRBV7-2	TRBD2	TRBJ2-3	15	TGTGCCAGCAGCCCTAGCGGGGGGGCACCAAATACGCAGTATTTT	CASSPSGGAPNTQYF
-	TRBV18	TRBD1	TRBJ2-7	14	TGTGCCAGCTCACCCGACAGGGTCGAAAACGAGCAGTACTTC	CASSPDRVENEQYF
-	TRBV19	-	TRBJ1-5	13	TGTGCCAGTAGGGGGGTGGCCAATCAGCCCCAGCATTTT	CASRGVANQPQHF
-	TRBV6-6	-	TRBJ2-1	14	TGTGCCAGCAGTTCCGGACAGCCCTGGGGGGAGCAGTTCTTC	CASSSGQPWGEQFF
-	TRBV6-6	-	TRBJ2-7	15	TGTGCCAGCAGTTACCCGGAGTCGTTGGGGGCCGAGCAGTACTTC	CASSYPESLGAEQYF
-	TRBV4-1	TRBD2	TRBJ2-2	16	TGCGCCAGCAGGAGGACTAGCGGGGGGAACACCGGGGAGCTGTTTTTT	CASRRTSGGNTGELFF
-	TRBV28	-	TRBJ2-1	15	TGTGCCAGCAGTAGGGACTCGAGCTCCTACAATGAGCAGTTCTTC	CASSRDSSSYNEQFF
-	TRBV2	-	TRBJ1-1	11	TGTGCCAGCGGGAGGGACACTGAAGCTTTCTTT	CASGRDTEAFF
-	TRBV27	-	TRBJ2-3	14	TGTGCCAGCAGTTTGGGAGGGGGCGAGTATACGCAGTATTTT	CASSLGGGEYTQYF
-	TRBV5-1	TRBD1	TRBJ1-1	16	TGCGCCAGCAGCTTGGGACAGGGGGCTATGAACACTGAAGCTTTCTTT	CASSLGQGAMNTEAFF
-	TRBV10-3	-	TRBJ1-1	14	TGTGCCATCAGTGAGCCGGGAGGGGGTACTGAAGCTTTCTTT	CAISEPGGGTEAFF